This T cell receptor beta chain was recovered during a study of OX40 agonist ivuxolimab in advanced cancers. The table came from immunoSEQ multiplex PCR; TCRdb's copy has only in-frame clones and leaves some out. Of some 77,000 clones listed, around 93% are singletons. Enrollment shut out patients with autoimmune disease history or systemic immunosuppression. The source of this sequence is an adult with an advanced solid tumor such as melanoma, head and neck, liver or kidney cancer. The input for sequencing was CD4+ or CD8+ T cells sorted from blood, taken in a trial of the OX40 agonist ivuxolimab.

The CDR3 region has the DNA TGTGCCATCAGTGCCGGGACTAGCGGTCTCCATGAGCAGTTCTTC. It yields the protein CAISAGTSGLHEQFF. This rearrangement joins TRBV10-3 to TRBJ2-1; TRBD2 aligns across 11 bases. Unmatched junction bases numbered 7, after V lost 4 bases and J lost 8 bases. The CDR3 loop spans 15 amino acids. Germline CDR1 reads ENHRY; CDR2 reads SYGVKD.